Listed here is a single TCR beta chain. Its antigen is not identified. The primer mix had 60 Vbeta and 13 Jbeta primers. Produced via immunoSEQ multiplex PCR; TCRdb's table is partial and in-frame only. The sample has roughly 73,000 clones; 65% to 85% are singletons. The source of the sample is a study of cytomegalovirus exposure and HLA in healthy donors. Whole-study results and caveats: It was assumed in the presence/absence analyses that sequencing depth was roughly uniform across donors. Earlier analysis yielded a pattern in which most TCR beta V segments were productive about 87% or about 30% of the time.

This CDR3 spans 13 amino acids. The V segment lost 4 bases and the J segment 6 bases; nucleotides outside the gene matches: 4. The germline CDR1 and CDR2 sequences are SGHTA and FQGNSA. This clonotype was sampled from a woman between 50 and 59 years old in good health and CMV-seronegative. This chain uses TRBV7-2 with TRBJ2-3, with 7 bases matching TRBD1. The sequenced sample was PBMCs. CDR3 in amino acids: CASSSTGADTQYF. CDR3 bases: TGTGCCAGCAGCTCTACAGGGGCGGATACGCAGTATTTT.